These 17 T cell receptor beta chains originate from one sample sequenced in a study of shared clonotypes between healthy human individuals. Method: immunoSEQ multiplex PCR; TCRdb's copy keeps in-frame clones and lacks some. The profile shows over a million clones, 60% to 80% of them singletons. Sequenced: memory CD4+ T cells sorted from blood. As for subset: CD45RA-negative fraction. These receptors were collected from a man aged 18 to 29 in good health.

The chain recombines TRBV5-6 with TRBJ1-6; D remains unclear. Germline V gene data show CDR1 as SGHDT and CDR2 as YYEEEE. V shed 0 bases and J shed 3 bases, with 7 bases lying between them. CDR3 size: 15 residues. CDR3 coding DNA: TGTGCCAGCAGCTTGGGGGGTTACTATAATTCACCCCTCCACTTT. This sequence encodes CASSLGGYYNSPLHF.

This clone showed up just once. The chain uses TRBV7-2 and TRBJ2-7, with TRBD2 matching 12 bases. The V gene end was trimmed by 5 bases and the J gene end by 6 bases; junction bases not matched to a gene: 11. This CDR3 spans 16 amino acids. Per the germline V gene, CDR1 is SGHTA and CDR2 is FQGNSA. CDR3 region: CASSPPTLAGGLEQYF. The CDR3 nucleotides are TGTGCCAGCAGCCCCCCAACGCTAGCGGGGGGGCTCGAGCAGTACTTC.

This clone was picked up one time. This chain connects TRBV20-1 to TRBJ2-7; TRBD2 agrees at 9 bases. Germline trimming cut 6 bases from V and 5 bases from J; bases unmatched to any gene: 2. The CDR3 length is 11 residues. Germline values: CDR1 DFQATT, CDR2 SNEGSKA (reference sequence). CDR3 nucleotides: TGCAGTGCCGGGACTAGCCACGAGCAGTACTTC. Its protein product is CSAGTSHEQYF.

The chain links TRBV19 to TRBJ2-7, with 11 bases lining up with TRBD2. The V gene's germline CDR1 is LNHDA and CDR2 SQIVND (reference sequence). The CDR3 loop spans 15 amino acids. After removal of 5 bases from V and 0 bases from J, the junction contained 3 bases not matched to a gene. This CDR3 is CASSEGLADSYEQYF. The CDR3 DNA follows: TGTGCCAGTAGTGAGGGACTAGCGGACTCCTACGAGCAGTACTTC. Combining the CDR3 with reference TRBV19 and TRBJ2-7 gives the whole variable domain DGGITQSPKYLFRKEGQNVTLSCEQNLNHDAMYWYRQDPGQGLRLIYYSQIVNDFQKGDIAEGYSVSREKKESFPLTVTSAQKNPTAFYLCASSEGLADSYEQYFGPGTRLTVT.

The chain has TRBV5-5 and TRBJ1-3; no clear D gene. This CDR3 contains 17 residues. Germline V gene lookup returns CDR1 SGHKS and CDR2 YYEKEE (reference sequence). Deletions cut 1 base from V and 1 base from J, with 15 bases between. This CDR3 reads CASSLIQIIESGNTIYF. The DNA of the CDR3 is TGTGCCAGCAGCTTGATTCAAATAATAGAGTCTGGAAACACCATATATTTT. Complete variable domain (other parts from reference TRBV5-5 and TRBJ1-3): DAGVTQSPTHLIKTRGQQVTLRCSPISGHKSVSWYQQVLGQGPQFIFQYYEKEERGRGNFPDRFSARQFPNYSSELNVNALLLGDSALYLCASSLIQIIESGNTIYFGEGSWLTVV.

This chain joins TRBV4-1 and TRBJ2-5, with D hard to call. Between the trimmed V and J ends, which lost 2 bases and 2 bases, there was a span of 12 bases. The germline V gene encodes CDR1 MGHRA and CDR2 YSYEKL. The CDR3 loop spans 15 amino acids. The CDR3 DNA sequence: TGCGCCAGCAGCCAATCGGGCAGTGGACAAGAGACCCAGTACTTC. Its translation: CASSQSGSGQETQYF.

On this clone: A much larger clone is a single base away; this may be a read error. Other DNA sequences in this sample translate to the same CDR3. V and J are TRBV7-9 and TRBJ2-1; D is ambiguous. The germline CDR1 and CDR2 sequences are SEHNR and FQNEAQ (reference sequence). The CDR3 is 11 residues long. Between the trimmed V and J ends, which lost 3 bases and 3 bases, there was a span of 0 bases. The CDR3 DNA reads TGTGCCAGCAGCTTCTACAATGAGCAGTTCTTC. This gives the protein CASSFYNEQFF.

V usage is TRBV11-2 and J usage is TRBJ2-5; D is unresolved. Matching the DNA end better, TRBJ2-7 makes the J call doubtful. The CDR3 totals 11 residues. Germline loops: CDR1 SGHAT, CDR2 FQNNGV. The CDR3 DNA sequence: TGTGCCAGCAGCTTCACCTACGAGCAGTACTTC. It encodes CASSFTYEQYF.

V gene TRBV6-1 combines with J gene TRBJ1-2; TRBD1 might be the D (5 bases). V was trimmed by 8 bases and J by 4 bases, leaving 14 bases between them. Germline V CDR1 and CDR2: MNHNS, SASEGT. The CDR3 length is 13 residues. The DNA for the CDR3 is TGTGCCAGCGGGGGACCGGTCGGCTATGGCTACACCTTC. This gives the protein CASGGPVGYGYTF.

V is TRBV7-3 and J is TRBJ1-6; weak D call: TRBD1 (5 bases). This CDR3 has 15 residues. Trimming removed 5 bases from V and 7 bases from J, with 15 bases in between. Germline CDR1 is SGHTA and CDR2 is FQGTGA. This chain's CDR3 is CASSPDGTGNSPLHF. For the CDR3, the DNA is TGTGCCAGCAGCCCCGACGGGACGGGAAATTCACCCCTCCACTTT.

This clone was seen at least ten times. The chain joins TRBV10-2 to TRBJ2-3; perhaps TRBD2 as D (5 bases). V was pared by 8 bases and J by 2 bases, with 14 bases between. The CDR3 sequence is 14 residues long. CDR1 and CDR2 from the germline V gene are WSHSY and SAAADI. CDR3 amino acids: CASSPDFLTDTQYF. CDR3 coding DNA: TGCGCCAGCTCCCCGGACTTTCTCACAGATACGCAGTATTTT.

The rearrangement uses TRBV7-9 and TRBJ2-3, with 7 nucleotides matching TRBD1. This CDR3 comprises 15 residues. J gave up 3 bases and V 2 bases, and 5 bases lay outside the gene matches. CDR1 SEHNR and CDR2 FQNEAQ come from the germline V gene (reference sequence). The CDR3 is CASSLRRQGTDTQYF. CDR3 bases: TGTGCCAGCAGCTTACGCCGACAGGGAACAGATACGCAGTATTTT.

The chain recombines TRBV11-2 with TRBJ2-3, with 11 positions matching TRBD2. The V and J ends lost 5 bases and 3 bases, in that order; junction bases with no gene match: 10. The CDR3 consists of 17 residues. Looked up from germline, CDR1 is SGHAT and CDR2 is FQNNGV. This chain's CDR3 is CASSLLAGGPRTDTQYF. As DNA, the CDR3 is TGTGCCAGCAGCCTCCTAGCGGGGGGCCCCCGGACAGATACGCAGTATTTT.

This clone has at least ten counts. Other DNA sequences in this specimen translate into the identical CDR3. For the CDR3, the DNA is TGTGCCAGCAGTGAGGGTAGAAATTCACCCCTCCACTTT. Its protein is CASSEGRNSPLHF. The V gene is TRBV2, the J gene TRBJ1-6, with D unresolved. Between the trimmed V and J ends, which lost 3 bases and 7 bases, there was a span of 7 bases. CDR3 length equals 13 residues. From germline, CDR1 is SNHLY and CDR2 FYNNEI.

V and J are TRBV19 and TRBJ2-7; D call uncertain. Per germline, CDR1 LNHDA and CDR2 SQIVND (reference sequence). This CDR3 is 14 amino acids long. Trimming left V 3 bases short and J 4 bases short, with 13 bases between. The CDR3 DNA sequence: TGTGCCAGTAGTATCCGAAGAGGCCCATACGAGCAGTACTTC. It is translated as CASSIRRGPYEQYF.

In DNA, the CDR3 is TGTGCCATCAGGGACGGGCAAACTAATGAAAAACTGTTTTTT. Protein product: CAIRDGQTNEKLFF. V gene TRBV10-3 combines with J gene TRBJ1-4; D not certain. The CDR3 is 14 residues long. Trimming stripped 6 bases from V and 1 base from J, with 9 bases between. Germline V gene data show CDR1 as ENHRY and CDR2 as SYGVKD.

The chain recombines TRBV5-4 with TRBJ1-2; 8 nucleotides match TRBD1. The V gene's germline CDR1 is SGHNT and CDR2 YYREEE (reference sequence). The CDR3 loop spans 12 amino acids. After removal of 3 bases from V and 8 bases from J, the junction contained 3 bases not matched to a gene. For the CDR3, the DNA is TGTGCCAGCAGCTCGGACAGGGTGGGCTACACCTTC. Translation gives CASSSDRVGYTF.